The rows below give T cell receptor beta chains drawn from one sample of a study of shared clonotypes between healthy human individuals. The protocol was immunoSEQ multiplex PCR, while the TCRdb copy is restricted to in-frame clones and leaves out a portion. The profile shows 2 million to 2.5 million clones, more than 80% of them singletons. The sequenced sample consisted of naive CD4+ T cells from PBMCs. Source of these receptors: a man younger than 30 in good health. Some clones in this sample may be carry-over from other donors' samples. Both conserved end residues are part of each CDR3. The D gene is left open where the match is weak. A clone size is listed for some rows: how often the clone was seen (once, few, many), or a class if it is expanded.

V: TRBV4-2
D: TRBD2
size: .
J: TRBJ2-3
CDR3: CASSRKLRENTDTQYF
DNA: TGTGCCAGCAGCCGGAAGCTGCGGGAGAACACAGATACGCAGTATTTT

V: TRBV28
D: .
size: .
J: TRBJ2-7
CDR3: CASTRGYEQYF
DNA: TGTGCCAGCACAAGAGGATACGAGCAGTACTTC

V: TRBV28
D: .
size: .
J: TRBJ1-2
CDR3: CASSFEGRGNYGYTF
DNA: TGTGCCAGCAGTTTTGAAGGGAGGGGTAACTATGGCTACACCTTC

V: TRBV5-1
D: .
size: .
J: TRBJ2-3
CDR3: CASTAGPGTDTQYF
DNA: TGCGCCAGCACCGCCGGGCCGGGCACAGATACGCAGTATTTT

V: TRBV11-3
D: .
size: .
J: TRBJ2-1
CDR3: CASSLEAGVAGNEQFF
DNA: TGTGCCAGCAGCTTAGAAGCCGGGGTAGCAGGCAATGAGCAGTTCTTC

V: TRBV15
D: .
size: .
J: TRBJ1-4
CDR3: CATSRDSRALDEKLFF
DNA: TGTGCCACCAGCAGAGATTCGAGGGCTTTGGATGAAAAACTGTTTTTT

V: TRBV6-4
D: TRBD2
size: .
J: TRBJ2-3
CDR3: CASRRLAGGTTDTQYF
DNA: TGTGCCAGCAGAAGACTAGCGGGAGGCACCACAGATACGCAGTATTTT

V: TRBV6-5
D: TRBD2
size: once
J: TRBJ2-3
CDR3: CASNPGGRTDTQYF
DNA: TGTGCCAGCAATCCGGGAGGGCGGACAGATACGCAGTATTTT

V: TRBV29-1
D: .
size: .
J: TRBJ2-7
CDR3: CSVLTPPYEQYF
DNA: TGCAGCGTTCTTACTCCGCCCTACGAGCAGTACTTC

V: TRBV9
D: .
size: .
J: TRBJ1-1
CDR3: CASSAQGFGTEAFF
DNA: TGTGCCAGCAGCGCTCAGGGGTTCGGCACTGAAGCTTTCTTT

V: TRBV7-9
D: .
size: few
J: TRBJ1-5
CDR3: CASSQGVNQPQHF
DNA: TGTGCCAGCAGCCAAGGGGTCAATCAGCCCCAGCATTTT

V: TRBV5-4
D: .
size: .
J: TRBJ2-3
CDR3: CASSPSTESTDTQYF
DNA: TGTGCCAGCAGCCCCTCGACTGAAAGCACAGATACGCAGTATTTT

V: TRBV5-1
D: .
size: .
J: TRBJ2-6
CDR3: CASSDSSGANVLTF
DNA: TGCGCCAGCAGCGACAGCTCTGGGGCCAACGTCCTGACTTTC

V: TRBV21-1
D: .
size: .
J: TRBJ2-2
CDR3: CASSKKFREHYTGELFF
DNA: TGTGCCAGCAGCAAAAAGTTCCGGGAGCATTACACCGGGGAGCTGTTTTTT

V: TRBV29-1
D: TRBD2
size: once
J: TRBJ2-3
CDR3: CSVVALAGPDTQYF
DNA: TGCAGCGTTGTGGCACTAGCGGGGCCAGATACGCAGTATTTT

V: TRBV28
D: .
size: .
J: TRBJ1-3
CDR3: CASSSPGGASSGNTIYF
DNA: TGTGCCAGCAGTTCCCCCGGAGGAGCCAGCTCTGGAAACACCATATATTTT

V: TRBV11-3
D: .
size: .
J: TRBJ2-2
CDR3: CASSPRSRVGTGELFF
DNA: TGTGCCAGCAGCCCCCGTAGCAGGGTCGGCACCGGGGAGCTGTTTTTT

V: TRBV7-2
D: .
size: .
J: TRBJ2-7
CDR3: CASSLSTGVAEQYF
DNA: TGTGCCAGCAGCTTAAGTACGGGAGTCGCCGAGCAGTACTTC

V: TRBV18
D: TRBD1
size: .
J: TRBJ2-7
CDR3: CASSPGTGSSSYEQYF
DNA: TGTGCCAGCTCACCCGGGACAGGGTCTTCCTCCTACGAGCAGTACTTC

V: TRBV18
D: .
size: .
J: TRBJ2-2
CDR3: CASSPLTKGTGELFF
DNA: TGTGCCAGCTCACCCCTGACAAAGGGTACCGGGGAGCTGTTTTTT

V: TRBV7-9
D: TRBD1
size: once
J: TRBJ2-3
CDR3: CASSSGTGRQYF
DNA: TGTGCCAGCAGCTCCGGGACAGGGAGGCAGTATTTT

V: TRBV5-1
D: .
size: .
J: TRBJ1-5
CDR3: CASSQNSGGNQPQHF
DNA: TGCGCCAGCAGCCAAAACTCGGGAGGGAATCAGCCCCAGCATTTT

V: TRBV11-3
D: .
size: .
J: TRBJ2-1
CDR3: CASSSLGYNEQFF
DNA: TGTGCCAGCAGCTCCCTCGGCTACAATGAGCAGTTCTTC

V: TRBV28
D: .
size: .
J: TRBJ1-6
CDR3: CASRMKGYNSPLHF
DNA: TGTGCCAGCAGGATGAAGGGATATAATTCACCCCTCCACTTT

V: TRBV5-1
D: TRBD1
size: .
J: TRBJ1-2
CDR3: CASSLDRGHVYGYTF
DNA: TGCGCCAGCAGCTTGGACAGGGGGCATGTCTATGGCTACACCTTC

V: TRBV9
D: .
size: .
J: TRBJ1-3
CDR3: CASSLIGGRSSGNTIYF
DNA: TGTGCCAGCAGCCTCATCGGGGGGCGCAGCTCTGGAAACACCATATATTTT

V: TRBV6-6
D: .
size: .
J: TRBJ1-5
CDR3: CASSYSAGVNQPQHF
DNA: TGTGCCAGCAGTTACTCAGCCGGGGTCAATCAGCCCCAGCATTTT

V: TRBV9
D: .
size: once
J: TRBJ1-2
CDR3: CASSPVELNYGYTF
DNA: TGTGCCAGCAGCCCCGTGGAGCTTAACTATGGCTACACCTTC

V: TRBV5-1
D: TRBD1
size: .
J: TRBJ1-4
CDR3: CASSRGQGAERLFF
DNA: TGCGCCAGCAGTAGGGGACAGGGGGCTGAGCGACTGTTTTTT

V: TRBV18
D: .
size: .
J: TRBJ2-7
CDR3: CASSVTARSSYEQYF
DNA: TGTGCCAGCTCGGTGACCGCACGATCCTCCTACGAGCAGTACTTC

V: TRBV29-1
D: .
size: .
J: TRBJ2-5
CDR3: CSGRWGAETQYF
DNA: TGCAGCGGGAGATGGGGGGCAGAGACCCAGTACTTC

V: TRBV15
D: .
size: .
J: TRBJ1-1
CDR3: CATSGRLNTEAFF
DNA: TGTGCCACCAGCGGCCGGTTGAACACTGAAGCTTTCTTT

V: TRBV5-3
D: .
size: .
J: TRBJ2-3
CDR3: CARSLDETSTDTQYF
DNA: TGTGCCAGAAGCTTGGACGAGACTAGCACAGATACGCAGTATTTT

V: TRBV9
D: TRBD1
size: .
J: TRBJ2-7
CDR3: CASSPGTGGFYEQYF
DNA: TGTGCCAGCAGCCCTGGGACAGGGGGTTTCTACGAGCAGTACTTC

V: TRBV13
D: TRBD2
size: .
J: TRBJ2-7
CDR3: CASSSGTSFPYEQYF
DNA: TGTGCCAGCAGCTCGGGGACTAGCTTCCCCTACGAGCAGTACTTC

V: TRBV27
D: .
size: .
J: TRBJ1-5
CDR3: CASSFQLYRAHQPQHF
DNA: TGTGCCAGCAGTTTCCAGCTGTACAGGGCCCATCAGCCCCAGCATTTT

V: TRBV23-1
D: .
size: .
J: TRBJ1-5
CDR3: CASSQNKDSTNQPQHF
DNA: TGCGCCAGCAGTCAAAATAAGGACAGCACCAATCAGCCCCAGCATTTT

V: TRBV5-4
D: .
size: .
J: TRBJ1-2
CDR3: CASRQQDNYGYTF
DNA: TGTGCCAGCAGGCAACAGGATAACTATGGCTACACCTTC

V: TRBV29-1
D: TRBD2
size: once
J: TRBJ2-7
CDR3: CSAGTSGGYEQYF
DNA: TGCAGCGCCGGGACTAGCGGGGGCTACGAGCAGTACTTC

V: TRBV7-3
D: TRBD2
size: .
J: TRBJ2-1
CDR3: CASSLGIGTSQSVNEQFF
DNA: TGTGCCAGCAGCTTGGGGATCGGGACTAGCCAGTCGGTCAATGAGCAGTTCTTC

V: TRBV5-1
D: .
size: .
J: TRBJ1-4
CDR3: CASSLATGYNEKLFF
DNA: TGCGCCAGCAGCTTGGCCACAGGCTATAATGAAAAACTGTTTTTT

V: TRBV6-5
D: .
size: .
J: TRBJ1-1
CDR3: CASSRRGAEAFF
DNA: TGTGCCAGCAGCCGTCGCGGGGCTGAAGCTTTCTTT

V: TRBV4-1
D: .
size: .
J: TRBJ2-3
CDR3: CASSQPTGRSTDTQYF
DNA: TGCGCCAGCAGCCAACCCACCGGCAGAAGCACAGATACGCAGTATTTT

V: TRBV28
D: .
size: .
J: TRBJ1-5
CDR3: CASMGQPQHF
DNA: TGTGCCAGCATGGGTCAGCCCCAGCATTTT

V: TRBV5-1
D: TRBD1
size: .
J: TRBJ2-2
CDR3: CASSLGTGTGELFF
DNA: TGCGCCAGCAGCTTAGGGACAGGGACCGGGGAGCTGTTTTTT

V: TRBV6-1
D: .
size: .
J: TRBJ2-5
CDR3: CASSEASTSSLETQYF
DNA: TGTGCCAGCAGTGAAGCGAGTACCTCAAGTCTGGAGACCCAGTACTTC

V: TRBV29-1
D: TRBD1
size: .
J: TRBJ2-7
CDR3: CSVEEHRGSSYEQYF
DNA: TGCAGCGTTGAAGAACACAGGGGCAGCTCCTACGAGCAGTACTTC

V: TRBV19
D: TRBD2
size: once
J: TRBJ2-7
CDR3: CASSPGTSGRAHEQYF
DNA: TGTGCCAGTAGTCCCGGGACTAGCGGGAGGGCCCACGAGCAGTACTTC

V: TRBV9
D: TRBD2
size: .
J: TRBJ2-3
CDR3: CASSVRAGSTDTQYF
DNA: TGTGCCAGCAGCGTTAGAGCGGGAAGCACAGATACGCAGTATTTT

V: TRBV30
D: .
size: .
J: TRBJ1-5
CDR3: CAWSATAYNQPQHF
DNA: TGTGCCTGGAGTGCAACAGCCTATAATCAGCCCCAGCATTTT

V: TRBV5-6
D: TRBD2
size: .
J: TRBJ2-7
CDR3: CASSWAGTSGRLYEQYF
DNA: TGTGCCAGCAGCTGGGCGGGGACTAGCGGGAGGCTCTACGAGCAGTACTTC

V: TRBV4-2
D: .
size: .
J: TRBJ2-3
CDR3: CASSQDWGSASTDTQYF
DNA: TGTGCCAGCAGCCAAGACTGGGGGAGCGCTAGCACAGATACGCAGTATTTT

V: TRBV28
D: TRBD1
size: few
J: TRBJ1-5
CDR3: CASKVRGTGNQPQHF
DNA: TGTGCCAGCAAAGTAAGAGGGACAGGAAATCAGCCCCAGCATTTT